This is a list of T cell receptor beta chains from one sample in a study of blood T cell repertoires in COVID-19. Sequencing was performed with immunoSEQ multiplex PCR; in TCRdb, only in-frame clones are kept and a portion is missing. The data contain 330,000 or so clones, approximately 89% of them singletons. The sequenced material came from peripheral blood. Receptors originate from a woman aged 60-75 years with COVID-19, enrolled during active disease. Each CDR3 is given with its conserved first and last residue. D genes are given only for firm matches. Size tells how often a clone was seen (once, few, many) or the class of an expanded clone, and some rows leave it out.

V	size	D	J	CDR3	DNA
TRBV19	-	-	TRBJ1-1	CASAPRPGVPEAFF	TGTGCCAGTGCCCCCAGGCCGGGGGTCCCGGAAGCTTTCTTT
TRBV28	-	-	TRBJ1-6	CASSLQANSPLHF	TGTGCCAGCAGTTTACAGGCCAATTCACCCCTCCACTTT
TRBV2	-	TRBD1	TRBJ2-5	CASSEKTGTIQETQYF	TGTGCCAGCAGTGAAAAGACAGGGACCATCCAAGAGACCCAGTACTTC
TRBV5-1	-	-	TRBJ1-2	CASSRVNSDLFRGGYTF	TGCGCCAGCAGCCGAGTGAACTCCGATCTCTTCCGCGGGGGCTACACCTTC
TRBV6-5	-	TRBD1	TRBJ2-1	CASSRDRGGFEQFF	TGTGCCAGCAGCCGGGACAGGGGAGGATTTGAGCAGTTCTTC
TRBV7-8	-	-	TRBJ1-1	CASSAWTDPYTEAFF	TGTGCCAGCAGCGCCTGGACAGACCCTTACACTGAAGCTTTCTTT
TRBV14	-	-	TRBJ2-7	CASSQRPSGLASFYEQYF	TGTGCCAGCAGCCAGAGACCGAGCGGACTGGCGTCTTTCTACGAGCAGTACTTC
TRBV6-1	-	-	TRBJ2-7	CASSVAARGSRREQYF	TGTGCCAGCAGTGTAGCTGCTCGAGGATCGAGAAGGGAGCAGTACTTC
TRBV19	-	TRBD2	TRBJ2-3	CASTQLRGGPDTQYF	TGTGCCAGTACCCAACTCCGGGGGGGCCCAGATACGCAGTATTTT
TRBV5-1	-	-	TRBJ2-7	CASSQTSYEQYF	TGCGCCAGCAGCCAGACAAGCTACGAGCAGTACTTC
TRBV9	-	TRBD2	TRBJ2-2	CASSVELAGNTGELFF	TGTGCCAGCAGCGTAGAACTAGCGGGGAACACCGGGGAGCTGTTTTTT
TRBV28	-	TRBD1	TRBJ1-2	CASSLRGQGNYGYTF	TGTGCCAGCAGTCTGAGGGGACAGGGCAACTATGGCTACACCTTC
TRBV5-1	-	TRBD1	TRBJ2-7	CASRATGVSYYEQYF	TGCGCCAGCAGGGCGACAGGGGTCAGCTACTACGAGCAGTACTTC
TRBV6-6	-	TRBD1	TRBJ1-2	CASSTGGPGGYTF	TGTGCCAGCAGTACAGGGGGACCCGGTGGCTACACCTTC
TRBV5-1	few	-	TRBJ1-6	CASSLEPELDSPLHF	TGCGCCAGCAGCTTGGAACCGGAGTTGGATTCACCCCTCCACTTT
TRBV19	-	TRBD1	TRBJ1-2	CASSNAGTGSSGYTF	TGTGCCAGTAGTAATGCCGGGACAGGGTCCTCTGGCTACACCTTC
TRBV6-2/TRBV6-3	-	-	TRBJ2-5	CASSYSSPTQETQYF	TGTGCCAGCAGTTACTCGAGCCCTACCCAAGAGACCCAGTACTTC
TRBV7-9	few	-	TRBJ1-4	CASSFRREGEKLFF	TGTGCCAGCAGCTTCCGGAGGGAAGGCGAAAAACTGTTTTTT
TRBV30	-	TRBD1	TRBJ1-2	CAWSAYPTGGNYGYTF	TGTGCCTGGAGTGCGTACCCGACAGGGGGTAACTATGGCTACACCTTC
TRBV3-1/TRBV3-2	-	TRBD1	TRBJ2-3	CASSQGQGADTQYF	TGTGCCAGCAGCCAAGGACAGGGTGCAGATACGCAGTATTTT
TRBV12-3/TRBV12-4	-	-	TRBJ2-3	CASSLSSTQYF	TGTGCCAGCAGTTTATCGTCTACGCAGTATTTT
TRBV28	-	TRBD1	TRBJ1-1	CASSSGQGVVTEAFF	TGTGCCAGCAGTTCGGGACAGGGGGTTGTGACTGAAGCTTTCTTT
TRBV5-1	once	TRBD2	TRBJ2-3	CASSLGLSGETDTQYF	TGCGCCAGCAGCTTGGGTCTTAGCGGGGAAACAGATACGCAGTATTTT
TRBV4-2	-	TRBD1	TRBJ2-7	CASSQARGTGNSYEQYF	TGTGCCAGCAGCCAAGCCCGCGGGACAGGTAACTCCTACGAGCAGTACTTC
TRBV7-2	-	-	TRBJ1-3	CASSPTLGGTRDTIYF	TGTGCCAGCAGCCCCACCCTGGGAGGGACCCGCGACACCATATATTTT
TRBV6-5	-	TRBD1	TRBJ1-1	CASNHGTVNTEAFF	TGTGCCAGCAACCACGGGACAGTGAACACTGAAGCTTTCTTT
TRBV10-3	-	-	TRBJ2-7	CAIAAGIFYEQYF	TGTGCCATCGCAGCAGGGATATTCTACGAGCAGTACTTC
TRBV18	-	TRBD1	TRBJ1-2	CASSPSLGQGTYGYTF	TGTGCCAGCTCACCGTCCTTAGGACAGGGCACCTATGGCTACACCTTC
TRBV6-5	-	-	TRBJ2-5	CASSFSQGQETQYF	TGTGCCAGCAGCTTCTCCCAGGGCCAAGAGACCCAGTACTTC
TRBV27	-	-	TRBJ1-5	CASQRQAGPNSNQPQHF	TGTGCCAGCCAAAGACAGGCCGGCCCAAATAGCAATCAGCCCCAGCATTTT
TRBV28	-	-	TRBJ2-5	CASREDWGPGGPETQYF	TGTGCCAGCAGAGAAGACTGGGGTCCGGGGGGCCCCGAGACCCAGTACTTC
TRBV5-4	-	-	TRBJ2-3	CAGGRGTDTQYF	TGTGCCGGGGGCCGGGGTACAGATACGCAGTATTTT
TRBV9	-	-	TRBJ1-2	CASSPGGVNHGYTF	TGTGCCAGCAGCCCGGGGGGGGTTAATCATGGCTACACCTTC
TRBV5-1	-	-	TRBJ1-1	CASSLGVGANTEASF	TGCGCCAGCAGCTTGGGGGTGGGAGCAAACACTGAAGCTTCCTTT
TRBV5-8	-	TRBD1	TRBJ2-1	CASSARQGASYNEQFF	TGTGCCAGCAGCGCCCGACAGGGGGCATCATACAATGAGCAGTTCTTC
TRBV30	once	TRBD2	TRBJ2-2	CAWSAGLAGGANTGELFF	TGTGCCTGGAGTGCGGGACTAGCGGGGGGTGCGAACACCGGGGAGCTGTTTTTT
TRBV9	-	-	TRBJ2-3	CASSAIVSTDTQYF	TGTGCCAGCAGCGCCATAGTTAGCACAGATACGCAGTATTTT
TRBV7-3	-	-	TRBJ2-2	CASSPLNTGELFF	TGTGCCAGCAGCCCGTTGAACACCGGGGAGCTGTTTTTT
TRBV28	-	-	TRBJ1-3	CASRTRGDTIYF	TGTGCCAGCAGGACCCGGGGGGACACCATATATTTT
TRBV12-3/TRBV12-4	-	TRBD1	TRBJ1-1	CASSRQGNQAFF	TGTGCCAGCAGCCGACAGGGGAATCAAGCTTTCTTT
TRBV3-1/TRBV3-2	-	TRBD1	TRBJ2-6	CASLGTGGAAGANVLTF	TGTGCCAGCCTCGGGACAGGGGGCGCAGCTGGGGCCAACGTCCTGACTTTC
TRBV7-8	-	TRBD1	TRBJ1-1	CASSPEGARTEAFF	TGTGCCAGCAGCCCCGAGGGGGCGCGCACTGAAGCTTTCTTT
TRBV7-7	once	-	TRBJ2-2	CASSLLANTGELFF	TGTGCTAGCAGCTTGCTAGCGAACACCGGGGAGCTGTTTTTT
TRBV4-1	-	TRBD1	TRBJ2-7	CASSIGQGASYEQYF	TGCGCCAGCAGCATCGGACAGGGAGCGTCCTACGAGCAGTACTTC
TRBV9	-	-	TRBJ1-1	CASSAGGLNTEAFF	TGTGCCAGCAGCGCTGGGGGGTTGAACACTGAAGCTTTCTTT
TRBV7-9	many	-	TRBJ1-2	CASSLSGARGYGYTF	TGTGCCAGCAGCTTATCAGGCGCTCGGGGCTATGGCTACACCTTC
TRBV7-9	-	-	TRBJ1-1	CASSPGATNTEAFF	TGTGCCAGCAGTCCTGGGGCGACGAACACTGAAGCTTTCTTT
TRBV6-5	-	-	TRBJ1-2	CASSWSSWGDGYGYTF	TGTGCCAGCAGTTGGTCGTCATGGGGGGACGGCTATGGCTACACCTTC
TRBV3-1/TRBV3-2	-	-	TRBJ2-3	CASSQASGSTDTQYF	TGTGCCAGCAGCCAAGCTTCGGGAAGCACAGATACGCAGTATTTT
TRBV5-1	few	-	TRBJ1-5	CASSFEGRGNQPQHF	TGCGCCAGCAGCTTTGAAGGGCGGGGCAATCAGCCCCAGCATTTT
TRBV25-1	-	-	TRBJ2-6	CASRFSGANVLTF	TGTGCCAGTAGATTCTCTGGGGCCAACGTCCTGACTTTC
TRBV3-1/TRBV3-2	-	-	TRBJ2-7	CASSKNPGVTYEQYF	TGTGCCAGCAGCAAAAACCCAGGGGTCACCTACGAGCAGTACTTC
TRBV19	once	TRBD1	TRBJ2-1	CASLGWGQGTNEQFF	TGTGCCAGTTTGGGATGGGGACAGGGGACCAATGAGCAGTTCTTC
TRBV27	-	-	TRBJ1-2	CASSYRGGAYGYTF	TGTGCCAGCAGTTATCGGGGTGGAGCCTATGGCTACACCTTC
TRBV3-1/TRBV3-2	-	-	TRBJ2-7	CASSQVRGRSSYEQYF	TGTGCCAGCAGCCAAGTAAGGGGCAGAAGCTCCTACGAGCAGTACTTC
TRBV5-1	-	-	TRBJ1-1	CASSSQGGDLEAFF	TGCGCCAGCAGCTCACAGGGAGGGGACCTTGAAGCTTTCTTT
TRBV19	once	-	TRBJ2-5	CASTNPPQETQYF	TGTGCCAGTACCAATCCCCCCCAAGAGACCCAGTACTTC
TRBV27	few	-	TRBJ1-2	CASSFRGSYGYTF	TGTGCCAGCAGTTTCAGGGGCTCCTATGGCTACACCTTC
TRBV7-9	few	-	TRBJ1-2	CASSHGGVGPSNYGYTF	TGTGCCAGCAGCCACGGGGGGGTTGGGCCCTCTAACTATGGCTACACCTTC